Below, one TCR beta chain is given with its context. Its antigen is unidentified. This record comes from a study of cytomegalovirus exposure and HLA in healthy donors. Findings of the study overall: A later analysis reported that several of the most significant clusters appeared to be linked to common viral pathogens, among them Epstein-Barr virus.

PCR primers comprised 60 Vbeta and 13 Jbeta primers. Sequencing was performed with immunoSEQ multiplex PCR; in TCRdb, only in-frame clones are kept and a portion is missing. The table includes 150,000 to 200,000 clones, around 79% detected once. CDR1 is LGHNT, CDR2 FRNRAP, per germline. V was clipped by 6 bases and J by 4 bases; unmatched bases: 5. CDR3 length: 15 residues. This clonotype was obtained from a male donor in good health and CMV-seropositive. The sequenced sample was PBMCs. J is TRBJ2-5 and V is TRBV12-5; 13 bases line up with TRBD2. CDR3 nucleotide sequence: TGTGCTAGTGGCCATGGACTAGCGGGGGCAGAGACCCAGTACTTC. It translates to CASGHGLAGAETQYF.